The rows below give T cell receptor beta chains drawn from one sample of a study of cytomegalovirus exposure and HLA in healthy donors. Clones were read by immunoSEQ multiplex PCR, and TCRdb kept only the in-frame ones, dropping some. The sample lists 100,000 to 150,000 clones; about three quarters were seen once. Sequenced sample: PBMCs. These receptors were taken from a human donor in good health. CDR3s include the opening cysteine and the closing phenylalanine or tryptophan. The D gene is left open where the match is weak. Part of the rows lack a size; the others show once, few, many or a class for expanded clones.

v_gene	j_gene	len	d_gene	abundance	CDR3aa	CDR3nt
TRBV13	TRBJ2-1	15	NA	NA	CASSWATSSYNEQFF	TGTGCCAGCAGCTGGGCTACGAGCTCCTACAATGAGCAGTTCTTC
TRBV7-9	TRBJ2-7	18	TRBD2	once	CAILASGLAQGSGYEQYF	TGTGCCATCTTAGCAAGCGGACTAGCTCAGGGTTCAGGCTACGAGCAGTACTTC
TRBV6-5	TRBJ1-6	12	NA	NA	CASSSLNSPLHF	TGTGCCAGCAGTTCCTTGAATTCACCCCTCCACTTT
TRBV2	TRBJ2-7	12	TRBD1	few	CARGQGGYEQYF	TGTGCCAGAGGACAGGGGGGCTACGAGCAGTACTTC
TRBV2	TRBJ2-7	15	NA	NA	CASRNTGGPADEQYF	TGTGCCAGCAGAAATACCGGAGGGCCGGCGGACGAGCAGTACTTC
TRBV6-5	TRBJ1-4	15	NA	once	CASSYSMQHNEKLFF	TGTGCCAGCAGTTACAGTATGCAACATAATGAAAAACTGTTTTTT
TRBV6-5	TRBJ2-1	12	NA	NA	CASRSYHNEQFF	TGTGCCAGCAGGAGTTACCACAATGAGCAGTTCTTC
TRBV13	TRBJ2-3	12	NA	NA	CASSHPGDTQYF	TGTGCCAGCAGCCATCCGGGAGATACGCAGTATTTT
TRBV4-1	TRBJ2-1	16	TRBD2	few	CASSSTLAGGYNEQFF	TGCGCCAGCAGCTCCACACTAGCGGGGGGTTACAATGAGCAGTTCTTC
TRBV20-1	TRBJ2-1	10	NA	NA	CSAFNNEQFF	TGCAGTGCTTTTAACAATGAGCAGTTCTTC
TRBV10-3	TRBJ2-1	15	TRBD2	NA	CAISRTSGVANEQFF	TGTGCCATTTCTCGAACTAGCGGGGTAGCGAATGAGCAGTTCTTC
TRBV19	TRBJ2-7	15	NA	few	CASSFLPSDSYEQYF	TGTGCCAGTAGTTTCTTACCTAGCGACTCCTACGAGCAGTACTTC
TRBV5-1	TRBJ1-1	13	NA	NA	CASSSQGSTEAFF	TGCGCCAGCAGCTCTCAGGGATCCACTGAAGCTTTCTTT
TRBV11-3	TRBJ2-7	15	TRBD1	NA	CASSRFPGQDYEQYF	TGTGCCAGCAGCCGATTCCCGGGACAGGACTACGAGCAGTACTTC
TRBV5-6	TRBJ2-3	12	NA	NA	CASSPGTDTQYF	TGTGCCAGCAGCCCGGGCACAGATACGCAGTATTTT
TRBV5-1	TRBJ2-1	18	NA	NA	CASSLGGLGGASYNEQFF	TGCGCCAGCAGCTTGGGTGGATTGGGGGGGGCTTCCTACAATGAGCAGTTCTTC
TRBV5-8	TRBJ1-1	11	NA	NA	CASSLYSEAFF	TGTGCCAGCAGTCTATACAGTGAAGCTTTCTTT
TRBV5-6	TRBJ2-3	16	NA	NA	CASSWGLGQTTDTQYF	TGTGCCAGCAGCTGGGGGCTCGGCCAGACCACAGATACGCAGTATTTT
TRBV6-5	TRBJ2-1	14	TRBD2	NA	CASSRLAGHNEQFF	TGTGCCAGCAGTAGACTAGCAGGCCACAATGAGCAGTTCTTC
TRBV5-8	TRBJ2-5	16	NA	NA	CASSLGSRVHRETQYF	TGTGCCAGCAGCTTGGGCTCACGGGTCCACCGAGAGACCCAGTACTTC
TRBV27	TRBJ2-7	13	TRBD2	NA	CASAPNGGDEQYF	TGTGCCAGCGCCCCTAACGGGGGGGACGAGCAGTACTTC
TRBV7-9	TRBJ2-3	15	NA	NA	CASRLGGASTDTQYF	TGTGCCAGCAGATTAGGCGGGGCAAGCACAGATACGCAGTATTTT
TRBV5-6	TRBJ2-3	16	TRBD1	NA	CASTLFTGVGTDTQYF	TGTGCCAGCACCCTTTTCACAGGGGTCGGGACAGATACGCAGTATTTT
TRBV9	TRBJ1-6	15	NA	NA	CASSVGGGGNSPLHF	TGTGCCAGCAGCGTAGGCGGGGGGGGTAATTCACCCCTCCACTTT
TRBV4-1	TRBJ1-2	15	TRBD1	NA	CASSQTTGDEYGYTF	TGCGCCAGCAGCCAAACCACAGGGGACGAGTATGGCTACACCTTC
TRBV4-1	TRBJ2-1	17	TRBD2	NA	CASSQGPGRAFYNEQFF	TGCGCCAGCAGCCAAGGTCCAGGGAGGGCTTTCTACAATGAGCAGTTCTTC
TRBV11-2	TRBJ1-1	15	TRBD1	NA	CASSFIGQGALQAFF	TGTGCCAGCAGCTTCATAGGGCAGGGGGCTCTACAAGCTTTCTTT
TRBV5-4	TRBJ1-2	15	NA	NA	CASSQSPGSTYGYTF	TGCGCCAGCAGCCAATCCCCTGGGAGTACCTATGGCTACACCTTC
TRBV7-6	TRBJ2-7	15	TRBD1	NA	CASSLGTGGASEQYF	TGTGCCAGCAGCTTAGGAACAGGGGGCGCTTCCGAGCAGTACTTC
TRBV11-2	TRBJ1-3	15	NA	NA	CASNWGHSSGNTIYF	TGTGCCAGCAACTGGGGACACAGCTCTGGAAACACCATATATTTT
TRBV5-1	TRBJ2-2	15	NA	NA	CASSLDTRATGELFF	TGCGCCAGCAGCTTGGATACGCGGGCAACCGGGGAGCTGTTTTTT
TRBV5-1	TRBJ2-5	17	TRBD2	NA	CASSKGLAGGGGETQYF	TGCGCCAGCAGCAAAGGACTAGCGGGGGGAGGGGGAGAGACCCAGTACTTC
TRBV21-1	TRBJ2-1	16	NA	NA	CASSEVGGFSYNEQFF	TGTGCCAGCAGCGAAGTGGGGGGTTTTAGCTACAATGAGCAGTTCTTC
TRBV19	TRBJ2-1	12	TRBD2	NA	CATDPGGGEQFF	TGTGCCACCGATCCGGGAGGCGGTGAGCAGTTCTTC
TRBV7-9	TRBJ2-7	15	NA	NA	CASSPRQVSSYEQYF	TGTGCCAGCAGCCCCCGCCAGGTGAGCTCCTACGAGCAGTACTTC
TRBV6-6	TRBJ2-1	14	TRBD1	NA	CASRTGNSYNEQFF	TGTGCCAGCAGGACAGGGAACTCCTACAATGAGCAGTTCTTC
TRBV7-6	TRBJ2-7	13	NA	NA	CASSLDTPYEQYF	TGTGCCAGCAGCTTGGACACCCCCTACGAGCAGTACTTC
TRBV29-1	TRBJ2-5	15	NA	NA	CSVEDLFLHGETRYF	TGCAGCGTTGAAGATCTGTTTCTCCACGGGGAGACCCGGTACTTC
TRBV7-8	TRBJ1-2	14	TRBD1	NA	CASSTRQGLHGYTF	TGTGCCAGCAGCACCAGACAGGGTCTACATGGCTACACCTTC
TRBV15	TRBJ1-2	14	TRBD1	NA	CATSRGTGDYGYTF	TGTGCCACCAGCAGAGGGACAGGGGACTATGGCTACACCTTC
TRBV5-3	TRBJ2-7	15	NA	NA	CARSLLQGSSYEQYF	TGTGCCAGAAGCTTGCTGCAGGGGAGCTCCTACGAGCAGTACTTC
TRBV11-2	TRBJ2-7	16	TRBD1	NA	CASSSTLQGVIYEQYF	TGTGCCAGCAGCTCCACATTACAGGGGGTGATCTACGAGCAGTACTTC
TRBV4-1	TRBJ1-1	16	NA	few	CASSQPNLQGNVKAFF	TGCGCCAGCAGCCAACCCAATTTACAGGGAAACGTGAAAGCTTTCTTT